These 6 T cell receptor beta chains came from one sample sequenced in a study of cytomegalovirus exposure and HLA in healthy donors. PCR involved 60 Vbeta and 13 Jbeta primers. The method was immunoSEQ multiplex PCR; TCRdb's version includes in-frame clones alone and lacks a portion of them. Seen here are fewer than 150,000 clones, 15% observed once, and the top ten hold 1.5% to 2%. What was sequenced was PBMCs. The receptors here all came from a woman under 30 in good health and CMV-seronegative.

V usage is TRBV9 and J usage is TRBJ2-2, with D perhaps matching TRBD2 (5 bases). The CDR3 length is 14 residues. With 0 bases removed from V and 6 bases from J, the gap between germline ends came to 9 bases. Germline V gene sequence: CDR1 SGDLS, CDR2 YYNGEE. The CDR3 DNA follows: TGTGCCAGCAGCGTAGAGCCGGGGTCCGGGGAGCTGTTTTTT. Translated, it gives CASSVEPGSGELFF.

This clone was observed a few times. The chain combines TRBV28 with TRBJ2-1; maybe TRBD2 (5 bases). The germline gives CDR1 MDHEN, CDR2 SYDVKM. The CDR3 has 12 residues. V was pared by 3 bases and J by 8 bases, with 8 bases between. CDR3: CASSFRGDEQFF. As DNA, the CDR3 is TGTGCCAGCAGTTTCCGGGGAGATGAGCAGTTCTTC.

J is TRBJ1-5 and V is TRBV5-1; 9 nucleotides line up with TRBD1. The CDR3 runs to 14 residues. The V gene end was trimmed by 0 bases and the J gene end by 5 bases; junction bases not matched to a gene: 0. Germline CDR1 reads SGHRS; CDR2 reads YFSETQ. The CDR3 DNA is TGCGCCAGCAGCTTGGGACAGGGGGATCAGCCCCAGCATTTT. Translation: CASSLGQGDQPQHF.

This clone has a single count. CDR3 DNA: TGTGCCAGCAGGCCCCCAGCGGGGGGCAATGAGCAGTTCTTC. It specifies CASRPPAGGNEQFF. The V call is TRBV7-9, the J call TRBJ2-1, with 9 bases aligning to TRBD2. The CDR3 has 14 residues. The germline V gene has CDR1 SEHNR and CDR2 FQNEAQ (reference sequence). The J segment lost 6 bases and the V segment lost 6 bases, leaving 6 bases of the junction unmatched.

This clone was seen more than once but under ten times. The V call is TRBV5-1, the J call TRBJ2-7, with TRBD1 matching 9 bases. V shed 0 bases, J shed 3 bases, and the junction held 4 bases outside the gene matches. CDR1 is SGHRS, CDR2 YFSETQ, per germline. The CDR3 is made up of 15 amino acids. The CDR3 region has the DNA TGCGCCAGCAGCTTGGTGGGGACAGGGAACTACGAGCAGTACTTC. Translation: CASSLVGTGNYEQYF.

This chain joins TRBV5-8 and TRBJ1-3, with 9 positions matching TRBD1. CDR1 is SGHTS and CDR2 is YDEGEE in the germline V gene. The J segment lost 2 bases and the V segment lost 2 bases, leaving 2 bases of the junction unmatched. The CDR3 extends over 15 amino acids. The CDR3 is CASSFGTGPGNTIYF. DNA for the CDR3: TGTGCCAGCAGCTTTGGGACAGGGCCTGGAAACACCATATATTTT.